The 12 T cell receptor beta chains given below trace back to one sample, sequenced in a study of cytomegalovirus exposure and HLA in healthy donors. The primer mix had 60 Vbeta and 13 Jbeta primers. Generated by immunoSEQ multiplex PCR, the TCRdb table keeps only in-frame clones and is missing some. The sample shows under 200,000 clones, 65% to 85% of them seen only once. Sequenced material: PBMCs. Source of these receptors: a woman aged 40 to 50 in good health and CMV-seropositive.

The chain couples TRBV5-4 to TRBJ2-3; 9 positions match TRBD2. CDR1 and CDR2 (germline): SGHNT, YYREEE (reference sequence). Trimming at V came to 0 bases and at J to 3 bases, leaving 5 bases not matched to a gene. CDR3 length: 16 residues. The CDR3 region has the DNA TGTGCCAGCAGCTTGGGGGCTAGCGGGATTACAGATACGCAGTATTTT. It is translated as CASSLGASGITDTQYF.

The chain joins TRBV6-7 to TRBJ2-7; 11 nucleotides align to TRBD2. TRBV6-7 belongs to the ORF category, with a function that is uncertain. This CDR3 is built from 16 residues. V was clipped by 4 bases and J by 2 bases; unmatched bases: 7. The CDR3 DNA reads TGTGCCAGCAGTTCAGATGGGACTAGCGGACCCTACGAGCAGTACTTC. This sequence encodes CASSSDGTSGPYEQYF.

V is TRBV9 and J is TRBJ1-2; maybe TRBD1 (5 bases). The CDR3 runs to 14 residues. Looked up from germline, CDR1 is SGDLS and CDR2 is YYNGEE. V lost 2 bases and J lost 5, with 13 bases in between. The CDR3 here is CASSVDSGRYGYTF. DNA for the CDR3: TGTGCCAGCAGCGTTGACAGTGGGAGGTATGGCTACACCTTC.

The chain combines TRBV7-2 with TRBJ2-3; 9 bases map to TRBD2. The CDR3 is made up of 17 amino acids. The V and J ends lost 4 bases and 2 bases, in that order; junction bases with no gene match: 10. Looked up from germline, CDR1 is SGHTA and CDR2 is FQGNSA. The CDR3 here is CASSSITSGPHTDTQYF. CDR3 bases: TGTGCCAGCAGCTCGATAACTAGCGGGCCTCACACAGATACGCAGTATTTT.

In DNA form, the CDR3 reads TGTGCCAGCAGTTCAGGGGTTGGAGATACGCAGTATTTT. This encodes CASSSGVGDTQYF. The V gene is TRBV2, the J gene TRBJ2-3; possibly TRBD1 for D (6 bases). Trimming removed 5 bases at V and 5 bases at J, with 11 bases between. The germline V gene has CDR1 SNHLY and CDR2 FYNNEI. The CDR3 contains 13 residues.

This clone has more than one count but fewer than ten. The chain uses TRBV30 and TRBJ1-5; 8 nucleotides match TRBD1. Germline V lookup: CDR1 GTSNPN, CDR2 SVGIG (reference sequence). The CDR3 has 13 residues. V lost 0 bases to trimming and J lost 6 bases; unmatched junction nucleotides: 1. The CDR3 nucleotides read TGTGCCTGGAGTGTTACAGGGGGTCAGCCCCAGCATTTT. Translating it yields CAWSVTGGQPQHF.

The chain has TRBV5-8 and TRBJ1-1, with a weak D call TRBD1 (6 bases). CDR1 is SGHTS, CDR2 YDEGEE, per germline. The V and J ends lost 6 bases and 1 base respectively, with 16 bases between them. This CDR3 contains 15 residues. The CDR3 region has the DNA TGTGCCAGCACCCTACAGGGCAGGAAGAACACTGAAGCTTTCTTT. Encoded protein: CASTLQGRKNTEAFF.

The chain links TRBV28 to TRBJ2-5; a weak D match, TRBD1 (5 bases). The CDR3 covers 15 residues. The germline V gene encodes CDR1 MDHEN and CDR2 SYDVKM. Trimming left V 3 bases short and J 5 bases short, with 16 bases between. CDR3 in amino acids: CASSLPLGVKETQYF. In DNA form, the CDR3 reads TGTGCCAGCAGTTTGCCGCTAGGGGTGAAGGAGACCCAGTACTTC.

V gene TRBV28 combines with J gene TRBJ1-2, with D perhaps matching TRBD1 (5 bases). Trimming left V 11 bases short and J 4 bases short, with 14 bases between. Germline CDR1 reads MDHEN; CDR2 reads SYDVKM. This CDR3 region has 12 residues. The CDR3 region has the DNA TGTGCCCATGGGGGGGAGCGCTATGGCTACACCTTC. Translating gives CAHGGERYGYTF.

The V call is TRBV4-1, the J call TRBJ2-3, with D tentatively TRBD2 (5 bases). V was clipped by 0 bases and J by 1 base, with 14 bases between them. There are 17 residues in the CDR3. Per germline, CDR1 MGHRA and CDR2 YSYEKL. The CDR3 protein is CASSQDAGPFGTDTQYF. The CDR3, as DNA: TGCGCCAGCAGCCAAGATGCGGGCCCCTTCGGCACAGATACGCAGTATTTT.

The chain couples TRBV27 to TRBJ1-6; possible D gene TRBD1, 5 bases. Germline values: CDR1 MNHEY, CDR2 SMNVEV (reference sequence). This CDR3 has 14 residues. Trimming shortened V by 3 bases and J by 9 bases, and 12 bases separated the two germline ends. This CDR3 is CASSLGGNLSPLHF. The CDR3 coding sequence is TGTGCCAGCAGTTTGGGGGGGAATCTTTCACCCCTCCACTTT.

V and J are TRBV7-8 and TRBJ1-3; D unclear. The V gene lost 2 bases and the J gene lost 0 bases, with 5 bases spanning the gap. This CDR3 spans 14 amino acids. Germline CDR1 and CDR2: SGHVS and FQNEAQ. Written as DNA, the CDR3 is TGTGCCAGCAGCTTAACGGGCTCTGGAAACACCATATATTTT. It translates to CASSLTGSGNTIYF.